A single sample gave rise to the 29 T cell receptor beta chains below, sequenced in a study of cytomegalovirus exposure and HLA in healthy donors. PCR employed 60 Vbeta and 13 Jbeta primers. Using immunoSEQ multiplex PCR, the repertoire was profiled, and TCRdb retains in-frame clones only, with some absent. The table records about 190,000 clones, approximately 87% of them present only once. Sequencing input: PBMCs. All receptors derive from a man aged 30-40 years in good health and CMV-seronegative.

The chain recombines TRBV28 with TRBJ2-1; 13 bases line up with TRBD2. The CDR3 runs 15 residues. Looked up from germline, CDR1 is MDHEN and CDR2 is SYDVKM. The trim removed 3 bases at V and 10 bases at J, leaving 6 bases unmatched. DNA for the CDR3: TGTGCCAGCAGTTTCGGACTAGCGGGGGTTTGGGAGCAGTTCTTC. Its translation: CASSFGLAGVWEQFF. Full variable domain (rest looked up from reference TRBV28 and TRBJ2-1): DVKVTQSSRYLVKRTGEKVFLECVQDMDHENMFWYRQDPGLGLRLIYFSYDVKMKEKGDIPEGYSVSREKKERFSLILESASTNQTSMYLCASSFGLAGVWEQFFGPGTRLTVL.

This chain uses TRBV13 with TRBJ2-7; possibly TRBD2 for D (6 bases). V was trimmed by 8 bases and J by 3 bases, leaving 17 bases between them. The CDR3 runs to 14 residues. Per the germline V gene, CDR1 is PRHDT and CDR2 is FYEKMQ (reference sequence). For the CDR3, the DNA is TGTGCCAGCGGCCGTCAAGCGGGTGTCTACGAGCAGTACTTC. This sequence encodes CASGRQAGVYEQYF.

V usage is TRBV19 and J usage is TRBJ1-3; 8 bases match TRBD1. In germline, CDR1 is LNHDA, CDR2 SQIVND (reference sequence). The CDR3 runs 16 residues. V was clipped by 6 bases and J by 2 bases; unmatched bases: 9. The DNA of the CDR3 is TGTGCCAGTAGCCAACCCGGGACAGGTCCTGGAAACACCATATATTTT. Its protein product is CASSQPGTGPGNTIYF.

The rearrangement links TRBV5-1 to TRBJ2-7; maybe TRBD1 (5 bases). This CDR3 is 13 amino acids long. The germline V gene encodes CDR1 SGHRS and CDR2 YFSETQ. The germline V and J ends were trimmed by 5 bases and 0 bases, with 9 bases remaining between them. This chain's CDR3 is CASSSQGSYEQYF. CDR3 sequence (DNA): TGCGCCAGCAGTAGTCAGGGCTCCTACGAGCAGTACTTC.

V usage is TRBV19 and J usage is TRBJ2-2; possible D gene TRBD2, 6 bases. V shed 9 bases and J shed 5 bases, with 16 bases lying between them. This CDR3 is built from 14 residues. Germline V gene lookup returns CDR1 LNHDA and CDR2 SQIVND (reference sequence). CDR3 DNA sequence: TGTGCCAGCAGCGGAGGGCCGGGGACCGGGGAGCTGTTTTTT. Amino acids: CASSGGPGTGELFF.

V is TRBV5-1 and J is TRBJ2-7; a weak D match, TRBD2 (6 bases). The germline V gene encodes CDR1 SGHRS and CDR2 YFSETQ. The V gene lost 0 bases and the J gene lost 6 bases, with 16 bases spanning the gap. The CDR3 has 15 amino acids. The CDR3 sequence: CASSLEGGRPSEQYF. CDR3 coding DNA: TGCGCCAGCAGCTTGGAAGGAGGGCGCCCCTCCGAGCAGTACTTC.

The chain combines TRBV2 with TRBJ2-5; 13 nucleotides agree with TRBD2. Per the germline V gene, CDR1 is SNHLY and CDR2 is FYNNEI. V gave up 6 bases and J gave up 5 bases; unmatched junction bases: 6. The CDR3 is 15 amino acids. The CDR3 nucleotides are TGTGCCAGCAGGGGACTAGCGGGATGGGAGGAGACCCAGTACTTC. Amino acid sequence: CASRGLAGWEETQYF.

A word on this clone: A read error may produce the germline difference seen at one junction end. The gene calls are TRBV5-6 and TRBJ1-1; a weak D match, TRBD1 (5 bases). Germline values: CDR1 SGHDT, CDR2 YYEEEE. CDR3 length: 16 amino acids. CDR3: CASSLGPGKRNTEAFF. CDR3 sequence (DNA): TGTGCCAGCAGTTTGGGGCCGGGAAAGAGGAACACTGAAGCTTTCTTT.

The rearrangement uses TRBV7-8 and TRBJ1-1, with D unresolved. The CDR3 spans 15 residues. V was cut by 0 bases and J by 1 base, with 9 bases left in between. Germline values: CDR1 SGHVS, CDR2 FQNEAQ. The CDR3 DNA follows: TGTGCCAGCAGCTTAGCGAAGGGAGCGAACACTGAAGCTTTCTTT. This codes for CASSLAKGANTEAFF.

This chain links TRBV2 with TRBJ2-5, with 11 bases that match TRBD2. Near its end, the DNA agrees better with TRBJ2-7, so the J call may be wrong. Germline V gene lookup returns CDR1 SNHLY and CDR2 FYNNEI. The CDR3 extends over 15 amino acids. Here the CDR3 reads CASSVGTSGHYEQYF. CDR3 DNA: TGTGCCAGCAGTGTGGGGACTAGCGGACATTACGAGCAGTACTTC.

The chain's CDR3 is CASRPTTGGKINEQFF. DNA of the CDR3: TGTGCCAGCAGACCAACAACAGGGGGCAAAATCAATGAGCAGTTCTTC. The chain carries TRBV2 and TRBJ2-1; the match to TRBD1 covers 9 bases. There are 16 residues in the CDR3. Germline CDR1 SNHLY, CDR2 FYNNEI. Losses at the gene ends were 6 bases for V and 6 bases for J; bases not matched to a gene: 12.

J is TRBJ2-7 and V is TRBV27; the match to TRBD2 covers 9 bases. This CDR3 spans 16 amino acids. CDR1 MNHEY and CDR2 SMNVEV come from the germline V gene (reference sequence). V lost 6 bases, J lost 7 bases, and 16 bases stayed unmatched. CDR3 sequence: CASSSTGTSSPLEQYF. The CDR3 DNA follows: TGTGCCAGCAGCTCGACCGGGACTAGCAGCCCTTTAGAGCAGTACTTC.

V usage is TRBV2 and J usage is TRBJ1-3; tentatively, D is TRBD1 (6 bases). V was cut by 3 bases and J by 3 bases, with 12 bases left in between. This CDR3 is 15 amino acids long. CDR1 and CDR2 from the germline V gene are SNHLY and FYNNEI. The CDR3 DNA reads as TGTGCCAGCAGTGAGGTCAGGGGCATTGGAAACACCATATATTTT. This encodes CASSEVRGIGNTIYF.

V gene TRBV4-1 combines with J gene TRBJ2-1; 7 positions match TRBD2. Looked up from germline, CDR1 is MGHRA and CDR2 is YSYEKL. This CDR3 contains 15 residues. The V gene end was trimmed by 4 bases and the J gene end by 4 bases; junction bases not matched to a gene: 7. The chain's CDR3 is CASSLGAGIYNEQFF. Here the CDR3 DNA reads TGCGCCAGCAGCCTTGGAGCGGGGATATACAATGAGCAGTTCTTC.

Comments on this clone: The same CDR3 can be traced to other DNA sequences in this sample. The V call is TRBV5-1, the J call TRBJ1-1, with a tentative D call TRBD1 (5 bases). V lost 4 bases and J lost 4, with 14 bases in between. The V gene's germline CDR1 is SGHRS and CDR2 YFSETQ. CDR3 length: 14 residues. The CDR3 spells CASSDTGGTTEAFF. CDR3 in DNA: TGCGCCAGCAGCGATACCGGGGGGACCACTGAAGCTTTCTTT.

This chain joins TRBV11-2 and TRBJ2-6; perhaps TRBD2 as D (5 bases). Germline V gene sequence: CDR1 SGHAT, CDR2 FQNNGV. Trimming left V 5 bases short and J 1 base short, with 6 bases between. The CDR3 is 14 amino acids. The DNA of the CDR3 is TGTGCCAGCAGCCGCGGGTCTGGGGCCAACGTCCTGACTTTC. Translating it yields CASSRGSGANVLTF.

The J gene is TRBJ2-7, the V gene TRBV5-4; 13 bases match TRBD2. Per germline, CDR1 SGHNT and CDR2 YYREEE (reference sequence). This CDR3 is 15 amino acids long. The V and J ends lost 2 bases and 7 bases, in that order; junction bases with no gene match: 6. The CDR3 DNA is TGTGCCAGCAGCTTACTAGCGGGGGGGCCTGGAGAGCAGTACTTC. Encoded protein: CASSLLAGGPGEQYF. The full variable domain, completed using reference TRBV5-4 and TRBJ2-7, is ETGVTQSPTHLIKTRGQQVTLRCSSQSGHNTVSWYQQALGQGPQFIFQYYREEENGRGNFPPRFSGLQFPNYSSELNVNALELDDSALYLCASSLLAGGPGEQYFGPGTRLTVT.

As regards this clone: Within the sample, other DNA sequences also encode this same CDR3. The CDR3, as DNA: TGCGCCAGCAGCCTGGACAGATACTATGGCTACACCTTC. It translates to CASSLDRYYGYTF. The chain employs TRBV5-1 and TRBJ1-2; D possibly corresponds to TRBD1 (6 bases). With 4 bases removed from V and 3 bases from J, the gap between germline ends came to 10 bases. The length of the CDR3 is 13 residues. CDR1 SGHRS and CDR2 YFSETQ come from the germline V gene.

The chain recombines TRBV7-9 with TRBJ2-7; TRBD1 is a possible D gene (6 bases). V was clipped by 6 bases and J by 0 bases, with 12 bases between them. Germline CDR1 SEHNR, CDR2 FQNEAQ (reference sequence). This CDR3 is 14 amino acids long. The chain's CDR3 is CASRDSLSSYEQYF. The DNA of the CDR3 is TGTGCCAGCAGGGACAGTTTAAGCTCCTACGAGCAGTACTTC.

The J gene is TRBJ1-3, the V gene TRBV19, with D possibly TRBD1 on 5 matching bases. The length of the CDR3 is 13 residues. Trimming stripped 6 bases from V and 4 bases from J, with 10 bases between. Germline V lookup: CDR1 LNHDA, CDR2 SQIVND (reference sequence). CDR3 DNA: TGTGCCAGTAGCGACAGTTCCGGAAACACCATATATTTT. This sequence encodes CASSDSSGNTIYF.

Only a few counts were recorded for this clone. V is TRBV7-2 and J is TRBJ2-1; D gene uncertain. Germline values: CDR1 SGHTA, CDR2 FQGNSA. With 1 base removed from V and 10 bases from J, the gap between germline ends came to 11 bases. The CDR3 loop spans 13 amino acids. The CDR3 region is CASSLVPTEEQFF. The CDR3 DNA sequence: TGTGCCAGCAGCTTAGTGCCCACGGAGGAGCAGTTCTTC. The full variable domain, completed using reference TRBV7-2 and TRBJ2-1, is GAGVSQSPSNKVTEKGKDVELRCDPISGHTALYWYRQSLGQGLEFLIYFQGNSAPDKSGLPSDRFSAERTGGSVSTLTIQRTQQEDSAVYLCASSLVPTEEQFFGPGTRLTVL.

V is TRBV6-1 and J is TRBJ2-7; 9 bases fit TRBD1. CDR1 MNHNS and CDR2 SASEGT come from the germline V gene. This CDR3 is built from 14 residues. V lost 7 bases and J lost 4; bases outside the gene matches: 8. The CDR3 is CASISTGGEYEQYF. The CDR3 DNA follows: TGTGCCAGCATATCGACAGGGGGTGAGTACGAGCAGTACTTC.

The chain has TRBV10-1 and TRBJ2-1; TRBD2 matches at 10 bases. This CDR3 spans 15 amino acids. The germline gives CDR1 WNHNN, CDR2 SYGVQD (reference sequence). V lost 3 bases to trimming and J lost 7 bases; unmatched junction nucleotides: 6. The DNA for the CDR3 is TGCGCCAGCAGTGATGAGCGGGGGGGCCAGAATGAGCAGTTCTTC. It is translated as CASSDERGGQNEQFF.

The chain combines TRBV6-5 with TRBJ1-2; 7 nucleotides align to TRBD1. V trimming: 6 bases; J trimming: 4 bases; junction bases outside the gene matches: 5. Germline loops: CDR1 MNHEY, CDR2 SVGAGI. The CDR3 has 13 amino acids. CDR3 DNA: TGTGCCAGCAGCCAGGGACAGACCTATGGCTACACCTTC. Translated, it gives CASSQGQTYGYTF.

V usage is TRBV7-2 and J usage is TRBJ1-4; weak D call: TRBD1 (5 bases). Between the trimmed V and J ends, which lost 4 bases and 4 bases, there was a span of 10 bases. The CDR3 has 14 amino acids. Per the germline V gene, CDR1 is SGHTA and CDR2 is FQGNSA. The CDR3 DNA sequence: TGTGCCAGCAGCTCCCGTCAGGGTAATGAAAAACTGTTTTTT. It encodes CASSSRQGNEKLFF.

This clone was detected a few times. V and J are TRBV7-8 and TRBJ1-5, with D possibly matching TRBD1 (6 bases). CDR1 is SGHVS, CDR2 FQNEAQ, per germline. Trimming took off 3 bases at V and 4 bases at J, with 13 bases between the two ends. The CDR3 has 15 residues. CDR3 sequence reads: CASSLVGTQNQPQHF. The CDR3 region has the DNA TGTGCCAGCAGCTTGGTAGGGACACAGAATCAGCCCCAGCATTTT.

The chain is built from TRBV29-1 and TRBJ1-1; possibly TRBD1 for D (6 bases). Germline V gene sequence: CDR1 SQVTM, CDR2 ANQGSEA. This CDR3 is 13 amino acids long. V lost 4 bases and J lost 6, with 15 bases in between. CDR3: CSVGGGAIAEAFF. The CDR3 coding sequence is TGCAGCGTTGGGGGGGGCGCGATCGCTGAAGCTTTCTTT.

The chain recombines TRBV7-8 with TRBJ2-7; 8 nucleotides match TRBD2. The germline gives CDR1 SGHVS, CDR2 FQNEAQ. The length of the CDR3 is 15 residues. The junction had 10 bases not matched to a gene; V was cut back by 5 bases and J by 4 bases. Here the CDR3 reads CASSPEGAGEYEQYF. For the CDR3, the DNA is TGTGCCAGCAGCCCTGAAGGAGCGGGGGAATACGAGCAGTACTTC.

The V gene is TRBV4-1, the J gene TRBJ1-5; D unresolved. Germline V gene sequence: CDR1 MGHRA, CDR2 YSYEKL. The CDR3 extends over 16 amino acids. The V and J ends lost 3 bases and 0 bases respectively, with 12 bases between them. Written as DNA, the CDR3 is TGCGCCAGCAGCCAGGACGGGAGATATAGCAATCAGCCCCAGCATTTT. This translates into CASSQDGRYSNQPQHF.